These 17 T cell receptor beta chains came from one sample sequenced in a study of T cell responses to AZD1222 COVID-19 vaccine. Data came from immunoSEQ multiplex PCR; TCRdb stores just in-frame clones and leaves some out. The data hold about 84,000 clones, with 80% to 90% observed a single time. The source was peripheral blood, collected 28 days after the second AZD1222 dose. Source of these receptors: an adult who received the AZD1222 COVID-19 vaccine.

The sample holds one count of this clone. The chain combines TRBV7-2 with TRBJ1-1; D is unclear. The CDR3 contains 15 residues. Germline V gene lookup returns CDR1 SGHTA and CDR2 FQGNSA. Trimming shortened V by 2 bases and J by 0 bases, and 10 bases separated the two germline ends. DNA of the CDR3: TGTGCCAGCAGCTTAAGTCGAGGGATGAACACTGAAGCTTTCTTT. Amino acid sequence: CASSLSRGMNTEAFF.

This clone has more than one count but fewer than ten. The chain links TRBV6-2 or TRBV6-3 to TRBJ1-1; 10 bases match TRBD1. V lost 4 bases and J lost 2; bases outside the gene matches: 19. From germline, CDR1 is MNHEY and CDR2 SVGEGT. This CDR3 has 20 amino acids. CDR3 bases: TGTGCCAGCAGTTTCCGCCGGGACAGGGGTGGAAGGGGAAGAAACACTGAAGCTTTCTTT. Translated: CASSFRRDRGGRGRNTEAFF.

CDR3 sequence: CASSTIGRGQVYGYTF. The CDR3 region has the DNA TGTGCCAGCAGCACAATAGGGCGGGGGCAGGTCTATGGCTACACCTTC. The chain uses TRBV7-2 and TRBJ1-2, with D possibly being TRBD1 (6 bases). Germline CDR1 reads SGHTA; CDR2 reads FQGNSA. V was trimmed by 5 bases and J by 4 bases, leaving 20 bases between them. This CDR3 has 16 amino acids.

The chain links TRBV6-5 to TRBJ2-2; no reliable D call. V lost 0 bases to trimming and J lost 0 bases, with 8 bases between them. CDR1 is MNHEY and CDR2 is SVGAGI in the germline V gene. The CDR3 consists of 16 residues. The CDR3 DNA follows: TGTGCCAGCAGTTACTCATCTGGAACGAACACCGGGGAGCTGTTTTTT. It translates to CASSYSSGTNTGELFF.

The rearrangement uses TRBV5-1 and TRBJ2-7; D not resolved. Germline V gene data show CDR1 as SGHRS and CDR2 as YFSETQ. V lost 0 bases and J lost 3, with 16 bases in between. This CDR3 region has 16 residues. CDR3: CASSLEVLGKGYEQYF. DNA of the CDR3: TGCGCCAGCAGCTTGGAGGTTTTGGGAAAGGGCTACGAGCAGTACTTC.

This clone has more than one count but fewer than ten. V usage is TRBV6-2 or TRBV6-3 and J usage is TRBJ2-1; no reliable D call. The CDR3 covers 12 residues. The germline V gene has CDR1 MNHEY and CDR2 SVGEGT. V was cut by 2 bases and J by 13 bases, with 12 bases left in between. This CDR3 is CASSYSWQIQFF. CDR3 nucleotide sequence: TGTGCCAGCAGTTACAGTTGGCAGATCCAGTTCTTC.

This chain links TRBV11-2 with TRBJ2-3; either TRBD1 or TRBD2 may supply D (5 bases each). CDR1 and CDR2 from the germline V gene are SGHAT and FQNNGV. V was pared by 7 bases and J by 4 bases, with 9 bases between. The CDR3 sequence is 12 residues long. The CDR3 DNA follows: TGTGCCAGCACTATGGGGGCAGATACGCAGTATTTT. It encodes CASTMGADTQYF.

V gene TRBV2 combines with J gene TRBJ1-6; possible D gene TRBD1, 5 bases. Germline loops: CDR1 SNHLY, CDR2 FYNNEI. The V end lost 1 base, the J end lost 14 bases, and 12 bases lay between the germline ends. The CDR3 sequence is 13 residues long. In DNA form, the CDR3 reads TGTGCCAGCAGTGAAGATCCGGGACTTACCCTCCACTTT. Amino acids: CASSEDPGLTLHF.

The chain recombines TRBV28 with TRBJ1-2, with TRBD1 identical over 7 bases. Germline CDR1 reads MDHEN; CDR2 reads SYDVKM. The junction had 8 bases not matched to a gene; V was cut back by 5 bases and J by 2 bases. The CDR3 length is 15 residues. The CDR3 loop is CASSSGNRGNYGYTF. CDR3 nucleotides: TGTGCCAGCAGTAGCGGGAACAGGGGCAACTATGGCTACACCTTC.

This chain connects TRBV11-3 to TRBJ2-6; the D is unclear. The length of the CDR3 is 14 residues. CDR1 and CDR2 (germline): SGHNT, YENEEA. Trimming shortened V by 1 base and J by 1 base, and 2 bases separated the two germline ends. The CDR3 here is CASSLVSGANVLTF. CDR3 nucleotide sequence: TGTGCCAGCAGCTTAGTATCTGGGGCCAACGTCCTGACTTTC. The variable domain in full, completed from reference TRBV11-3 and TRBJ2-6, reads EAGVVQSPRYKIIEKKQPVAFWCNPISGHNTLYWYLQNLGQGPELLIRYENEEAVDDSQLPKDRFSAERLKGVDSTLKIQPAELGDSAVYLCASSLVSGANVLTFGAGSRLTVL.

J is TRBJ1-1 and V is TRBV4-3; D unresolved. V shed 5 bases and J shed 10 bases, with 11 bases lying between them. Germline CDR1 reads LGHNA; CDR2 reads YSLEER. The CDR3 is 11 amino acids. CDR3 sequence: CASSTPGPAFF. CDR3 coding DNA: TGCGCCAGCAGCACTCCAGGTCCAGCTTTCTTT.

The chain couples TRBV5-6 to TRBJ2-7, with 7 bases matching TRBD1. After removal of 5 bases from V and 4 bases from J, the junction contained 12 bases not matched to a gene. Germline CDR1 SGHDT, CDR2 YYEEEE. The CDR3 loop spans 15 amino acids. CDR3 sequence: CASSYRGRVVYEQYF. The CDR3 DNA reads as TGTGCCAGCAGTTATAGGGGGCGCGTGGTTTACGAGCAGTACTTC.

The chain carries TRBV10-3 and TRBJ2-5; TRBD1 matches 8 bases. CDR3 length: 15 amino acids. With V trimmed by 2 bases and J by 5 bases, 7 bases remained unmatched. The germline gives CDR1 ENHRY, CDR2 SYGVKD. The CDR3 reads CAISEDPGGRETQYF. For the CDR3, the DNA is TGTGCCATCAGTGAGGACCCAGGGGGCAGGGAGACCCAGTACTTC.

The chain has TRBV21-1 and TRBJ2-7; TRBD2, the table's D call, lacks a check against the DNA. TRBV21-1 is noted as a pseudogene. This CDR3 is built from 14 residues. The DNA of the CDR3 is TGTGCCAGCAGCAACCTAGCGGGGACTCTCGAGCAGTACGTC. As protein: CASSNLAGTLEQYV.

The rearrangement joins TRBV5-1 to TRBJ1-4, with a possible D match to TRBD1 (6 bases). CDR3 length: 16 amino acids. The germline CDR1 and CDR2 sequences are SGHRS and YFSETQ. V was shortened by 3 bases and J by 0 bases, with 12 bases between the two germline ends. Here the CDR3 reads CASSSGHTTTNEKLFF. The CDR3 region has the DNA TGCGCCAGCAGCTCGGGACACACTACAACTAATGAAAAACTGTTTTTT.

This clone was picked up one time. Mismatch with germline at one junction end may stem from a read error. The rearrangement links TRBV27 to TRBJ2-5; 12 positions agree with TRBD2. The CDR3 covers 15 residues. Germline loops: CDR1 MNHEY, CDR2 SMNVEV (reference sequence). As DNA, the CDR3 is TGTGCCAGCAGTCTAGCGGGAGGGAGCCAAGAGGCCCAGTACTTC. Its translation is CASSLAGGSQEAQYF.

The CDR3 DNA follows: TGTGCCACCAGCCAAGGCGGGGGAACTAGCACAGATACGCAGTATTTT. This sequence encodes CATSQGGGTSTDTQYF. V gene TRBV15 combines with J gene TRBJ2-3; TRBD2 agrees at 7 bases. J was trimmed by 0 bases and V by 5 bases; bases with no gene match: 8. The CDR3 is made up of 16 amino acids. Germline V gene lookup returns CDR1 LNHNV and CDR2 YYDKDF (reference sequence).